This T cell receptor beta chain came from a study of blood T cell repertoires in COVID-19. The V end was cut by 0 bases, the J end by 5 bases, with 10 bases between. Looked up from germline, CDR1 is MNHEY and CDR2 is SVGAGI. The CDR3 sequence is 14 residues long. Original handling: Estimates of nucleated cell counts were drawn from the amplification of reference gene primers. Repertoires were generated with immunoSEQ multiplex PCR, while TCRdb's copy carries only in-frame clones and drops some. That table furnishes V, J and clone size, whereas the DNA furnished D and trimming. The sample records over 65,000 clones, around 87% being singletons.

This clonotype was obtained from a human donor in a cohort sampled during active COVID-19. This rearrangement joins TRBV6-5 to TRBJ2-5; tentatively, D is TRBD2 (6 bases). The sequenced sample consisted of peripheral blood. CDR3 sequence: CASSYSGGRETQYF. CDR3 coding DNA: TGTGCCAGCAGTTACTCGGGGGGTAGGGAGACCCAGTACTTC.